These 24 T cell receptor beta chains share one sample of origin, sequenced in a study of identical twins. In TCRdb, the 5' RACE reads were re-called with MiXCR into one record per CDR3 protein. Among around 240,000 distinct CDR3 sequences listed, 5.5% to 7% were seen once. These data were likewise used in another study, on yellow fever vaccine responses in identical twins.

Sequencing was performed on memory (CD45RO+) T cells sorted from blood. These receptors were obtained from a woman in her late teens or twenties in good health.

This clonotype was seen a few times. The CDR3 sequence is CASRLHSKGEKLFF. In DNA form, the CDR3 reads TGTGCCAGCCGACTTCACAGTAAGGGGGAAAAACTGTTTTTT. J is TRBJ1-4 and V is TRBV28; the D gene is possibly TRBD1 (5 bases). The CDR3 has 14 amino acids. The germline gives CDR1 MDHEN, CDR2 SYDVKM. V shed 8 bases and J shed 8 bases, with 18 bases lying between them. Looking up the rest from reference TRBV28 and TRBJ1-4 gives the full variable domain: DVKVTQSSRYLVKRTGEKVFLECVQDMDHENMFWYRQDPGLGLRLIYFSYDVKMKEKGDIPEGYSVSREKKERFSLILESASTNQTSMYLCASRLHSKGEKLFFGSGTQLSVL.

The CDR3 nucleotides are TGCAGTCAAAGTAGCTCCTATAATTCACCCCTCCACTTT. Translating gives CSQSSSYNSPLHF. The genes are TRBV20-1 and TRBJ1-6; D is unresolved. Germline CDR1 reads DFQATT; CDR2 reads SNEGSKA (reference sequence). V lost 8 bases to trimming and J lost 0 bases, with 8 bases between them. The CDR3 has 13 residues.

This clonotype occurred a few times. The chain carries TRBV7-2 and TRBJ2-1; D may be TRBD1 or TRBD2 (5 bases each). Trimming took 5 bases from V and 1 from J, leaving 12 bases between them. CDR3 length: 15 residues. CDR1 is SGHTA, CDR2 FQGNSA, per germline. The CDR3 spells CASSPRGKSYNEQFF. For the CDR3, the DNA is TGTGCCAGCAGCCCCCGGGGCAAGTCCTACAATGAGCAGTTCTTC.

This clonotype was seen many times. This chain connects TRBV7-9 to TRBJ2-2; possible D gene TRBD1, 6 bases. With 2 bases removed from V and 2 bases from J, the gap between germline ends came to 15 bases. The CDR3 extends over 17 amino acids. Germline assignment: CDR1 SEHNR and CDR2 FQNEAQ (reference sequence). The CDR3 sequence: CASSLSGALRNTGELFF. CDR3 nucleotides: TGTGCCAGCAGCTTATCAGGGGCCCTGCGAAACACCGGGGAGCTGTTTTTT.

This clonotype has more than one count but fewer than ten. V gene TRBV11-1 combines with J gene TRBJ2-5; D is possibly TRBD1 (7 bases). The germline V gene encodes CDR1 SGHAT and CDR2 FQDESV (reference sequence). This CDR3 contains 18 residues. The V gene lost 0 bases and the J gene lost 0 bases, with 17 bases spanning the gap. The CDR3 sequence: CASSLAGSPRGDQETQYF. The DNA of the CDR3 is TGTGCCAGCAGCTTAGCAGGAAGTCCCAGGGGGGACCAAGAGACCCAGTACTTC.

The V and J genes are TRBV28 and TRBJ2-3, with TRBD2 matching over 11 bases. With V trimmed by 6 bases and J by 2 bases, 7 bases remained unmatched. The CDR3 covers 16 residues. The V gene's germline CDR1 is MDHEN and CDR2 SYDVKM. The CDR3 nucleotides read TGTGCCAGCAGATTAGCGGGAGGGCCGGCCACAGATACGCAGTATTTT. The encoded protein is CASRLAGGPATDTQYF.

This clonotype was counted at least ten times. The chain employs TRBV7-8 and TRBJ1-2; 7 nucleotides agree with TRBD1. V was clipped by 3 bases and J by 1 base; unmatched bases: 5. CDR1 SGHVS and CDR2 FQNEAQ come from the germline V gene. The CDR3 has 15 amino acids. The CDR3 bases are TGTGCCAGCAGCTTGGGGACAGCTAATAACTATGGCTACACCTTC. Protein sequence: CASSLGTANNYGYTF.

This clonotype turned up a few times. The rearrangement joins TRBV25-1 to TRBJ2-6, with D possibly called TRBD1 or TRBD2 (5 bases each). The ends were cut back, 4 bases at V and 13 bases at J, with 11 bases in the middle. Germline V gene data show CDR1 as MGHDK and CDR2 as SYGVNS. This CDR3 is built from 12 residues. CDR3 loop: CASSGGPPVLTF. CDR3 in DNA: TGTGCCAGCAGTGGGGGACCCCCAGTCCTGACTTTC.

V gene TRBV18 combines with J gene TRBJ2-5; 10 bases map to TRBD1. V shed 0 bases, J shed 5 bases, and the junction held 6 bases outside the gene matches. Germline V gene data show CDR1 as KGHSH and CDR2 as LQKENI. The CDR3 runs to 16 residues. The CDR3 loop is CASSPPDRGIGETQYF. The CDR3, as DNA: TGTGCCAGCTCACCACCGGACAGGGGGATTGGCGAGACCCAGTACTTC. The full variable domain, completed using reference TRBV18 and TRBJ2-5, is NAGVMQNPRHLVRRRGQEARLRCSPMKGHSHVYWYRQLPEEGLKFMVYLQKENIIDESGMPKERFSAEFPKEGPSILRIQQVVRGDSAAYFCASSPPDRGIGETQYFGPGTRLLVL.

This clonotype was counted at least ten times. The chain uses TRBV2 and TRBJ2-7; D is ambiguous. V lost 6 bases to trimming and J lost 5 bases, with 17 bases between them. Germline CDR1 reads SNHLY; CDR2 reads FYNNEI. The CDR3 contains 14 residues. The CDR3: CASSAKSVRNEQYF. CDR3 nucleotides: TGTGCCAGCAGCGCCAAATCCGTCCGGAACGAGCAGTACTTC.

In regard to this clonotype: The CDR3 does not end in the conserved phenylalanine or tryptophan, so this is likely a read error. V usage is TRBV7-2 and J usage is TRBJ2-5; the match to TRBD1 covers 7 bases. The germline gives CDR1 SGHTA, CDR2 FQGNSA. The J segment lost 2 bases and the V segment lost 0 bases, leaving 6 bases of the junction unmatched. CDR3 length equals 16 residues. DNA of the CDR3: TGTGCCAGCAGCTTAGCGCCCGGACAGGCTCAAGAGACCCAGTACTAC. Protein sequence: CASSLAPGQAQETQYY.

In its sample, this clonotype was seen a few times. The genes are TRBV27 and TRBJ2-1, with TRBD2 identical over 15 bases. The CDR3 is 16 residues long. J lost 9 bases, V lost 6 bases, and 9 bases had no gene match. CDR1 and CDR2 (germline): MNHEY, SMNVEV (reference sequence). CDR3 bases: TGTGCCAGCAGCCCGGGACTAGCGGGAGGATTCCCTGAGCAGTTCTTC. Amino acid sequence: CASSPGLAGGFPEQFF.

The table lists this clonotype with many counts. The CDR3 nucleotides are TGTGCCAGCAGCTTTCAGGGGGCGCACACTGAAGCTTTCTTT. It encodes CASSFQGAHTEAFF. The V and J genes are TRBV7-2 and TRBJ1-1; 8 bases fit TRBD1. With V trimmed by 3 bases and J by 3 bases, 3 bases remained unmatched. The CDR3 consists of 14 residues. Germline V CDR1 and CDR2: SGHTA, FQGNSA.

This clonotype was counted at least ten times. The chain uses TRBV12-3 or TRBV12-4 and TRBJ1-6; no clear D. The CDR3 contains 14 residues. Deletions cut 6 bases from V and 7 bases from J, with 13 bases between. CDR3 nucleotide sequence: TGTGCCAGCAGCATGAGATTATCGAATTCACCCCTCCACTTT. This translates into CASSMRLSNSPLHF.

This clonotype has a handful of counts. This chain joins TRBV12-3 or TRBV12-4 and TRBJ2-1; a possible D gene is TRBD1 (6 bases). V was clipped by 3 bases and J by 7 bases, with 16 bases between them. This CDR3 region has 15 residues. The CDR3 here is CASSFQQGPFNEQFF. The CDR3 DNA is TGTGCCAGCAGTTTCCAACAGGGACCTTTTAATGAGCAGTTCTTC.

Many counts were recorded for this clonotype. V and J are TRBV19 and TRBJ2-5; D unclear. The CDR3 totals 11 residues. Germline V CDR1 and CDR2: LNHDA, SQIVND (reference sequence). Trimming pared 0 bases from V and 5 bases from J, leaving 1 base between. CDR3 region: CASSIEETQYF. The CDR3 DNA reads as TGTGCCAGTAGTATAGAGGAGACCCAGTACTTC.

The chain carries TRBV20-1 and TRBJ1-2; D uncertain. Per germline, CDR1 DFQATT and CDR2 SNEGSKA (reference sequence). This CDR3 comprises 12 residues. V lost 6 bases to trimming and J lost 4 bases, with 12 bases between them. This CDR3 reads CSADQRSYGYTF. CDR3 coding DNA: TGCAGTGCCGACCAAAGGAGCTATGGCTACACCTTC.

This clonotype was picked up many times. The chain combines TRBV5-1 with TRBJ2-7; D may be TRBD2 (6 bases). The V end lost 0 bases, the J end lost 4 bases, and 14 bases lay between the germline ends. CDR1 and CDR2 from the germline V gene are SGHRS and YFSETQ. This CDR3 is 15 amino acids long. In DNA, the CDR3 is TGCGCCAGCAGCTTGGCTCCGGGAGTGGAATACGAGCAGTACTTC. Amino acids: CASSLAPGVEYEQYF.

This rearrangement joins TRBV5-4 to TRBJ1-2; TRBD1 agrees at 7 bases. V dropped 5 bases and J dropped 10; count of bases not matched to a gene: 8. This CDR3 has 12 amino acids. Per the germline V gene, CDR1 is SGHNT and CDR2 is YYREEE (reference sequence). The CDR3, as DNA: TGTGCCAGCAGGAGGGACAGCCGACCCTACACCTTC. Protein sequence: CASRRDSRPYTF.

There are many counts of this clonotype. This chain joins TRBV10-3 and TRBJ1-3; no clear D. The V end was cut by 4 bases, the J end by 8 bases, with 9 bases between. Germline V CDR1 and CDR2: ENHRY, SYGVKD. The CDR3 runs 12 residues. CDR3 in amino acids: CAISGTTDTIYF. The CDR3 DNA sequence: TGTGCCATCAGTGGTACGACGGACACCATATATTTT.

This chain joins TRBV3-1 and TRBJ2-7, with TRBD2 matching 7 bases. Germline CDR1 LGHDT, CDR2 YNNKEL (reference sequence). V lost 6 bases, J lost 6 bases, and 8 bases stayed unmatched. CDR3 length equals 13 residues. The CDR3 sequence: CASSSGSGGEQYV. The CDR3 DNA reads TGTGCCAGCAGTAGCGGGTCGGGCGGCGAGCAGTACGTC.

This clonotype was found a few times. V gene TRBV6-1 combines with J gene TRBJ1-6; 7 bases fit TRBD1. There are 14 residues in the CDR3. V shed 6 bases, J shed 8 bases, and the junction held 7 bases outside the gene matches. Germline V gives CDR1 MNHNS, CDR2 SASEGT. The CDR3 DNA reads as TGTGCCAGCAGCAGACAGGGACAAGATTCACCCCTCCACTTT. Translating it yields CASSRQGQDSPLHF.

The rearrangement links TRBV5-1 to TRBJ1-1; 7 bases are a match to TRBD1. V dropped 0 bases and J dropped 4; count of bases not matched to a gene: 6. Germline lookup yields CDR1 SGHRS and CDR2 YFSETQ. The CDR3 length is 15 residues. The CDR3 DNA follows: TGCGCCAGCAGCTTGGGGTGGCAGGGGGGCACTGAAGCTTTCTTT. Translated: CASSLGWQGGTEAFF.

In its sample, this clonotype was seen a few times. The chain employs TRBV18 and TRBJ2-2; weak D call: TRBD2 (7 bases). Trimming stripped 6 bases from V and 0 bases from J, with 17 bases between. This CDR3 is 17 amino acids long. The germline gives CDR1 KGHSH, CDR2 LQKENI. CDR3 sequence: CASSKPTGGANTGELFF. The DNA for the CDR3 is TGTGCCAGCTCCAAGCCCACGGGGGGCGCGAACACCGGGGAGCTGTTTTTT.